These T cell receptor beta chains were read from a single sample in a study of blood T cell repertoires in COVID-19. TCRdb's copy holds only in-frame clones and misses some; the assay was immunoSEQ multiplex PCR. This sample has 450,000 to 500,000 clones, with around 85% found just once. Sequences were obtained from peripheral blood. Receptors were obtained from a human donor in a cohort sampled during active COVID-19. Each CDR3 is given with its conserved first and last residue. The order of the fields is V gene, clone size, D gene, J gene, CDR3 DNA, CDR3 protein. D genes are given only for firm matches. Size values are once, few and many counts, or a class for expanded clones, and some rows have none.

V: TRBV11-3
size: -
D: TRBD2
J: TRBJ2-1
DNA: TGTGCCAGCAGCTCCAATCCTAGCGGGGGCAATGAGCAGTTCTTC
CDR3: CASSSNPSGGNEQFF

V: TRBV19
size: -
D: -
J: TRBJ1-5
DNA: TGTGCCAGTAACTGGGAGCGCAATCAGCCCCAGCATTTT
CDR3: CASNWERNQPQHF

V: TRBV7-2
size: -
D: -
J: TRBJ1-2
DNA: TGTGCCAGCAGCTTAACGGACAGAAATCTTTTTCGGGGCTACACCTTC
CDR3: CASSLTDRNLFRGYTF

V: TRBV27
size: -
D: -
J: TRBJ1-2
DNA: TGTGCCAGCAGTTTATCCTCCGGCGGTTCCTATGGCTACACCTTC
CDR3: CASSLSSGGSYGYTF

V: TRBV5-4
size: once
D: -
J: TRBJ1-2
DNA: TGTGCCAGCAGCTTGGACGGCAGGGGAAATGGCTACACCTTC
CDR3: CASSLDGRGNGYTF

V: TRBV3-1/TRBV3-2
size: -
D: -
J: TRBJ1-2
DNA: TGTGCCAGCAGCCAAGCCCAGGGCTACTATGGCTACACCTTC
CDR3: CASSQAQGYYGYTF

V: TRBV29-1
size: -
D: -
J: TRBJ2-5
DNA: TGCAGCGTTGAAAGGGGGAAGAAAGTGGCACGGGAGACCCAGTACTTC
CDR3: CSVERGKKVARETQYF

V: TRBV7-3
size: -
D: -
J: TRBJ2-6
DNA: TGTGCCAGCCAATCTGGGGCCAACGTCCTGACTTTC
CDR3: CASQSGANVLTF

V: TRBV7-3
size: once
D: -
J: TRBJ2-3
DNA: TGTGCCAGCAGCTTATTAGGGGGAATTAGGGATACGCAGTATTTT
CDR3: CASSLLGGIRDTQYF

V: TRBV14
size: few
D: -
J: TRBJ2-7
DNA: TGTGCCAGCAGCCGGCACTCCTACGAGCAGTACTTC
CDR3: CASSRHSYEQYF

V: TRBV24-1
size: few
D: -
J: TRBJ2-3
DNA: TGTGCCACCAGTGAATCGGTCACTAGGTTTGGCTATCCAGATACGCAGTATTTT
CDR3: CATSESVTRFGYPDTQYF

V: TRBV9
size: -
D: TRBD1
J: TRBJ1-2
DNA: TGTGTCAGCAGCGCCACCGGGACAGGGGTTGGGTATGGCTACACCTTC
CDR3: CVSSATGTGVGYGYTF

V: TRBV19
size: -
D: -
J: TRBJ2-3
DNA: TGTGCCAGTAGTATGGCGGCAGCCGATACGCAGTATTTT
CDR3: CASSMAAADTQYF

V: TRBV9
size: once
D: -
J: TRBJ1-2
DNA: TGTGCCAGCAGCGCCCGAAGCGAGAACTATGGCTACACCTTC
CDR3: CASSARSENYGYTF

V: TRBV6-5
size: -
D: -
J: TRBJ1-5
DNA: TGTGCCAGCTCAGGGGTAAATAGCAATCAGCCCCAGCATTTT
CDR3: CASSGVNSNQPQHF

V: TRBV19
size: once
D: -
J: TRBJ2-1
DNA: TGTGCCAGTAGTATAGATCTCACAGATTACAATGAGCAGTTCTTC
CDR3: CASSIDLTDYNEQFF

V: TRBV5-8
size: -
D: TRBD2
J: TRBJ2-7
DNA: TGTGCCAGCAGCCCCGGGAGGGGTGGTGCTATCTACGAGCAGTACTTC
CDR3: CASSPGRGGAIYEQYF

V: TRBV5-1
size: -
D: TRBD1
J: TRBJ2-1
DNA: TGCGCCAGCAGCCGGAATGACAGGGGAGATGAGCAGTTCTTC
CDR3: CASSRNDRGDEQFF

V: TRBV5-4
size: -
D: -
J: TRBJ1-4
DNA: TGTGCCAGCAGCCGGACAGCCTCAACTAATGAAAAACTGTTTTTT
CDR3: CASSRTASTNEKLFF

V: TRBV14
size: few
D: TRBD1
J: TRBJ2-1
DNA: TGTGCCAGCAGCCCGTGGGGACAGGGGTTAGGTAATGAGCAGTTCTTC
CDR3: CASSPWGQGLGNEQFF

V: TRBV7-2
size: few
D: TRBD1
J: TRBJ2-5
DNA: TGTGCCAGCAGCTTGGGACAGCCTCCTTGGACCCAGTACTTC
CDR3: CASSLGQPPWTQYF

V: TRBV7-3
size: -
D: TRBD2
J: TRBJ2-1
DNA: TGTGCCAGCAGCTCCCGACTAGCTCGGTCCTACAATGAGCAGTTCTTC
CDR3: CASSSRLARSYNEQFF

V: TRBV9
size: -
D: -
J: TRBJ1-2
DNA: TGTGCCAGCAGCCCTCCGGCGGCGGGGGGCTACACCTTC
CDR3: CASSPPAAGGYTF

V: TRBV4-2
size: -
D: TRBD2
J: TRBJ2-3
DNA: TGTGCCAGCAGCCAAGGGGTTAGCGGGAGTGGCACAGATACGCAGTATTTT
CDR3: CASSQGVSGSGTDTQYF

V: TRBV2
size: once
D: TRBD1
J: TRBJ1-6
DNA: TGTGCCAGCAGTGAAAAAGGAGACAGGGTCAATTCACCCCTCCACTTT
CDR3: CASSEKGDRVNSPLHF

V: TRBV19
size: few
D: -
J: TRBJ2-3
DNA: TGTGCCAGTAGTATGCTATCAGGGAGCACAGATACGCAGTATTTT
CDR3: CASSMLSGSTDTQYF

V: TRBV7-2
size: -
D: TRBD2
J: TRBJ2-7
DNA: TGTGCCAGCAGCTGGCCGGGACTAGCGGGAGTGCGGGAGCAGTACTTC
CDR3: CASSWPGLAGVREQYF

V: TRBV7-2
size: -
D: TRBD2
J: TRBJ2-5
DNA: TGTGCCAGCAGCTTAGGATTTTCTAGCGGGAAACAAGAGACCCAGTACTTC
CDR3: CASSLGFSSGKQETQYF

V: TRBV5-6
size: -
D: -
J: TRBJ1-1
DNA: TGTGCCAGCAGTTTACAGATTTTTAACACTGAAGCTTTCTTT
CDR3: CASSLQIFNTEAFF

V: TRBV7-7
size: -
D: -
J: TRBJ2-3
DNA: TGTGCTAGCAGCCCGACAGCCCTTAGCACAGATACGCAGTATTTT
CDR3: CASSPTALSTDTQYF

V: TRBV11-3
size: -
D: -
J: TRBJ2-1
DNA: TGTGCCAGCAGCCAGGGCCAACCGGGCCAAGTAGTTATAAATGAGCAGTTCTTC
CDR3: CASSQGQPGQVVINEQFF

V: TRBV15
size: -
D: -
J: TRBJ2-3
DNA: TGTGCCACCAGCAGAGATAGAGGTACAGATACGCAGTATTTT
CDR3: CATSRDRGTDTQYF

V: TRBV30
size: -
D: TRBD2
J: TRBJ2-3
DNA: TGTGCCTCGACCATCGGGGGGGCTCCCGATACGCAGTATTTT
CDR3: CASTIGGAPDTQYF

V: TRBV18
size: -
D: -
J: TRBJ1-1
DNA: TGTGCCAGCTCACCAGGAACAGGGCATAACACTGAAGCTTTCTTT
CDR3: CASSPGTGHNTEAFF

V: TRBV2
size: -
D: TRBD2
J: TRBJ2-3
DNA: TGTGCCAGCAACCGACTAGCTGCTAGCACAGATACGCAGTATTTT
CDR3: CASNRLAASTDTQYF

V: TRBV6-5
size: -
D: TRBD1
J: TRBJ1-2
DNA: TGTGCCAGCAGTCCCCGACAGGGTGGGAGCTATGGCTACACCTTC
CDR3: CASSPRQGGSYGYTF

V: TRBV5-4
size: -
D: TRBD1
J: TRBJ1-2
DNA: TGTGCCAGCAGCGGACAGGGGGACTATGGCTACACCTTC
CDR3: CASSGQGDYGYTF